Presented here are 10 T cell receptor beta chains from one specimen sequenced in a study of human T cells and chemical hapten exposure. Researchers extracted total RNA from unfractionated whole blood. The library labeled individual cDNA molecules by adding unique molecular identifiers to them. Each CDR3 protein is one row after TCRdb ran MiXCR on the reads. The sample has around 120,000 distinct CDR3 sequences, approximately 9.3% seen once. The sequenced material came from whole blood. The source is a human donor in good health. Some clones in this sample may be carry-over from other donors' samples.

This clonotype was recorded many times. J is TRBJ2-5 and V is TRBV7-6; D gene unclear. The V gene lost 5 bases and the J gene lost 5 bases, with 15 bases spanning the gap. The CDR3 has 14 residues. Germline V lookup: CDR1 SGHVS, CDR2 FNYEAQ. The CDR3 nucleotides are TGTGCCAGCAGCATGGACGCCCTGCACGAGACCCAGTACTTC. Residues: CASSMDALHETQYF.

This clonotype was observed at least ten times. The CDR3 DNA reads TGTGCCAGCAGCCAAGACGAGGCAACCACCACGCAGTATTTT. Protein: CASSQDEATTTQYF. This rearrangement joins TRBV3-1 to TRBJ2-3; no reliable D call. The V end was cut by 0 bases, the J end by 9 bases, with 13 bases between. The germline gives CDR1 LGHDT, CDR2 YNNKEL (reference sequence). The CDR3 runs 14 residues.

To note about this clonotype: It may be a read error: a sequence one base away is much more abundant. The chain links TRBV27 to TRBJ2-4; no clear D gene. This CDR3 contains 16 residues. V shed 2 bases and J shed 2 bases, with 13 bases lying between them. Germline-derived CDR1 and CDR2 are MNHEY and SMNVEV (reference sequence). CDR3 residues: CASSLLEEVTKNIQYF. The CDR3 DNA is TGTGCCAGCAGTTTACTCGAAGAGGTTACCAAAAACATTCAGTACTTC.

This clonotype was counted only a few times. The V call is TRBV6-5, the J call TRBJ2-3, with D possibly matching TRBD2 (6 bases). V was pared by 6 bases and J by 5 bases, with 18 bases between. Per the germline V gene, CDR1 is MNHEY and CDR2 is SVGAGI. CDR3 length equals 15 residues. The CDR3 DNA is TGTGCCAGCAGGTCAGGGATGGACTATGAAGATACGCAGTATTTT. Protein: CASRSGMDYEDTQYF.

Ten or more counts support this clonotype. The V call is TRBV19, the J call TRBJ2-1; 10 bases agree with TRBD1. Trimming took 4 bases from V and 7 from J; bases not matched to a gene: 10. The CDR3 sequence is 16 residues long. From germline, CDR1 is LNHDA and CDR2 SQIVND (reference sequence). CDR3 loop: CASSTTPGQGTNEQFF. The CDR3 DNA reads as TGTGCCAGTAGTACTACTCCGGGACAGGGGACAAATGAGCAGTTCTTC. Drawing the rest from reference TRBV19 and TRBJ2-1, the complete variable domain is DGGITQSPKYLFRKEGQNVTLSCEQNLNHDAMYWYRQDPGQGLRLIYYSQIVNDFQKGDIAEGYSVSREKKESFPLTVTSAQKNPTAFYLCASSTTPGQGTNEQFFGPGTRLTVL.

This clonotype appeared a few times. The chain links TRBV5-1 to TRBJ2-1, with 9 nucleotides matching TRBD2. The CDR3 spans 15 residues. V trimming: 2 bases; J trimming: 6 bases; junction bases outside the gene matches: 6. Germline assignment: CDR1 SGHRS and CDR2 YFSETQ. The CDR3 region has the DNA TGCGCCAGCAGCTTATCTAGCGGGGTACCCAATGAGCAGTTCTTC. This codes for CASSLSSGVPNEQFF.

This clonotype was seen only a few times. The rearrangement joins TRBV14 to TRBJ2-2, with no clear D. The length of the CDR3 is 17 residues. The V and J ends lost 1 base and 7 bases respectively, with 19 bases between them. CDR1 SGHDN and CDR2 FVKESK come from the germline V gene. CDR3 sequence reads: CASSQAFLGPRDGELFF. In DNA, the CDR3 is TGTGCCAGCAGCCAAGCCTTTCTAGGGCCAAGGGACGGGGAGCTGTTTTTT.

In this sample, this clonotype turned up a few times. This chain connects TRBV12-3 or TRBV12-4 to TRBJ2-1; D might be TRBD2 (5 bases). The CDR3 is 14 residues long. The V end lost 3 bases, the J end lost 8 bases, and 14 bases lay between the germline ends. CDR3 bases: TGTGCCAGCAGTTTGGTCCGGGATGGGCATGAGCAGTTCTTC. This sequence encodes CASSLVRDGHEQFF.

The chain recombines TRBV21-1 with TRBJ1-1. TRBV21-1 is designated a pseudogene. This CDR3 has 13 amino acids. The CDR3 DNA is TGTGCCAGCAGCGGAGACATGAACACTGAAGCTTTCTTT. Translated, it gives CASSGDMNTEAFF.

The V call is TRBV12-3 or TRBV12-4, the J call TRBJ1-4; 8 positions agree with TRBD1. The CDR3 contains 16 residues. The J segment lost 0 bases and the V segment lost 5 bases, leaving 5 bases of the junction unmatched. DNA for the CDR3: TGTGCCAGCAGTGCGCCGGACAGGGCAACTAATGAAAAACTGTTTTTT. Translated: CASSAPDRATNEKLFF.